A single TCR beta chain is shown here with its context. Looked up from germline, CDR1 is LGHNA and CDR2 is YSLEER. The CDR3 extends over 13 amino acids. The V end was cut by 0 bases, the J end by 7 bases, with 10 bases between. This sample is part of a study of Ad26.COV2.S vaccination and SARS-CoV-2 variants. The treatment: roughly 20 received Ad26.COV2.S at low or high dose, single or two shots; five or six received placebo; per-sample allocation not given. The study sampled participants on day 63 after the first vaccine or placebo injection. Sequenced by immunoSEQ multiplex PCR; TCRdb stores in-frame clones only, minus some. The sample records roughly 350,000 clones, 88% being singletons.

This specimen was peripheral blood, taken in a trial of Ad26.COV2.S vaccine versus placebo. V is TRBV4-3 and J is TRBJ2-7, with unresolved D. The receptor was isolated from a person between 18 and 65 years old who received the Ad26.COV2.S COVID-19 vaccine or a placebo. CDR3 nucleotides: TGCGCCAGCAGCCAAGAGACTCTCCGGGAGCAGTACTTC. Its translation: CASSQETLREQYF.